The 9 T cell receptor beta chains below were found in one sample sequenced in a study of ipilimumab plus nivolumab after autologous stem cell transplantation. This table comes from immunoSEQ multiplex PCR, and its TCRdb copy is limited to in-frame clones, with some not included. The sample records 8,500 to 10,000 clones, roughly three quarters being singletons. The specimen comprised PBMCs, sampled in a trial of ipilimumab plus nivolumab as post-transplant consolidation. The source of these receptors is a female donor with multiple myeloma.

The chain links TRBV11-2 to TRBJ2-7; 8 nucleotides match TRBD1. The germline CDR1 and CDR2 sequences are SGHAT and FQNNGV. The CDR3 is 16 residues long. With V trimmed by 5 bases and J by 3 bases, 12 bases remained unmatched. For the CDR3, the DNA is TGTGCCAGCAGCCAGAGTGACAGGGGAAGTCGCTACGAGCAGTACTTC. Its translation: CASSQSDRGSRYEQYF. Full variable domain (outside the CDR3, taken from reference TRBV11-2 and TRBJ2-7): EAGVAQSPRYKIIEKRQSVAFWCNPISGHATLYWYQQILGQGPKLLIQFQNNGVVDDSQLPKDRFSAERLKGVDSTLKIQPAKLEDSAVYLCASSQSDRGSRYEQYFGPGTRLTVT.

This chain uses TRBV5-8 with TRBJ2-5, with a weak D call TRBD1 (6 bases). V lost 2 bases, J lost 4 bases, and 18 bases lay in between. Germline V gives CDR1 SGHTS, CDR2 YDEGEE. This CDR3 is built from 16 residues. CDR3 nucleotides: TGTGCCAGCAGCTTATTCGCAGGGGTAAAAGGAGAGACCCAGTACTTC. It translates to CASSLFAGVKGETQYF.

The V gene is TRBV2, the J gene TRBJ2-1; 11 bases match TRBD2. The CDR3 covers 14 residues. Germline V gene sequence: CDR1 SNHLY, CDR2 FYNNEI. V lost 8 bases, J lost 7 bases, and 7 bases stayed unmatched. Here the CDR3 reads CASQTSGVLNEQFF. DNA of the CDR3: TGTGCCAGCCAGACTAGCGGGGTGTTGAATGAGCAGTTCTTC.

The chain couples TRBV28 to TRBJ2-7; 8 nucleotides agree with TRBD2. V was clipped by 7 bases and J by 1 base; unmatched bases: 12. The germline V gene has CDR1 MDHEN and CDR2 SYDVKM. This CDR3 has 16 residues. In DNA, the CDR3 is TGTGCCAGCACCCCAGCCGGACTAGCTAGGTCCTACGAGCAGTACTTC. Amino acids: CASTPAGLARSYEQYF.

V is TRBV11-2 and J is TRBJ2-2, with a tentative D call TRBD1 (5 bases). CDR1 and CDR2 from the germline V gene are SGHAT and FQNNGV. The CDR3 is 15 amino acids. V dropped 1 base and J dropped 5 bases, with 11 bases sitting between them. CDR3 DNA sequence: TGTGCCAGCAGCTTAGTAGGGGTAGGAACCGGGGAGCTGTTTTTT. Translation: CASSLVGVGTGELFF.

Regarding this clone: The sample carries other DNA sequences with the same CDR3. V usage is TRBV6-5 and J usage is TRBJ2-7; D may match TRBD1 or TRBD2 (6 bases each). The V end lost 0 bases, the J end lost 4 bases, and 10 bases lay between the germline ends. This CDR3 comprises 14 residues. Germline CDR1 is MNHEY and CDR2 is SVGAGI. This CDR3 reads CASSYSQGRYEQYF. The CDR3 coding sequence is TGTGCCAGCAGTTACTCCCAGGGGAGGTACGAGCAGTACTTC.

The chain employs TRBV6-6 and TRBJ1-1; no clear D gene. Looked up from germline, CDR1 is MNHNY and CDR2 is SVGAGI (reference sequence). The CDR3 covers 13 residues. The V gene lost 1 base and the J gene lost 1 base, with 4 bases spanning the gap. CDR3 bases: TGTGCCAGCAGTTACTACGGGAACACTGAAGCTTTCTTT. This encodes CASSYYGNTEAFF.

The chain recombines TRBV4-1 with TRBJ2-2; no firm D call. Trimming shortened V by 1 base and J by 0 bases, and 3 bases separated the two germline ends. This CDR3 is built from 14 residues. Germline CDR1 MGHRA, CDR2 YSYEKL. CDR3 region: CASSQGSNTGELFF. The CDR3 DNA follows: TGCGCCAGCAGCCAAGGTTCGAACACCGGGGAGCTGTTTTTT.

The chain carries TRBV4-3 and TRBJ1-2, with 9 bases identical to TRBD1. Losses at the gene ends were 4 bases for V and 5 bases for J; bases not matched to a gene: 8. CDR3 length equals 15 residues. CDR1 and CDR2 (germline): LGHNA, YSLEER. In DNA form, the CDR3 reads TGCGCCAGCAGCCCCAGACCCGGGACAGGGTATGGCTACACCTTC. Translated: CASSPRPGTGYGYTF.